The present T cell receptor (beta chain) was sequenced within a study of T-cell reconstitution after alpha-beta-depleted transplantation in children. This sample's TCRbeta library carried unique molecular identifier barcodes. TCRdb re-called the PCR reads through MiXCR, storing one row per CDR3 protein. The sample shows about 370,000 distinct CDR3 sequences, roughly 20% of them seen only once. This clonotype was counted between two and nine times. The TCR sequence derives from a human donor who donated a stem cell graft to a child with acute myeloid leukemia. Sample: PBMCs from the stem cell graft donor, taken from the stem cell graft.

The CDR3 sequence is CASSLNLATDTQYF. As DNA, the CDR3 is TGCGCCAGCAGCTTGAACTTGGCCACAGATACGCAGTATTTT. The J gene is TRBJ2-3, the V gene TRBV5-1; no clear D. The V end was cut by 1 base, the J end by 2 bases, with 8 bases between. Germline values: CDR1 SGHRS, CDR2 YFSETQ. This CDR3 region has 14 residues. Filled out from reference TRBV5-1 and TRBJ2-3, the complete variable domain reads KAGVTQTPRYLIKTRGQQVTLSCSPISGHRSVSWYQQTPGQGLQFLFEYFSETQRNKGNFPGRFSGRQFSNSRSEMNVSTLELGDSALYLCASSLNLATDTQYFGPGTRLTVL.